This TCR beta chain was recovered during a study of Graves' ophthalmopathy and Graves' hyperthyroidism. This clonotype was observed a few times. Per germline, CDR1 LGHNT and CDR2 FRNRAP. The ends lost 5 bases at V and 9 bases at J; junction bases unmatched: 6. The CDR3 is 14 amino acids. Uncontrolled infections, other autoimmune diseases, pregnancy or lactation barred patients from enrollment. The sequenced template was RNA, covering the TCR beta CDR3 region. First-round RT-PCR employed HTBI primers, with a second-round multiplex PCR after it. TCRdb reprocessed the multiplex PCR reads via MiXCR and lists one record per CDR3 protein. The sample carries more than 550,000 distinct CDR3 sequences, 35% to 50% recorded once.

The sequence was collected from an adult man with Graves' ophthalmopathy. The specimen sequenced was peripheral blood. The chain links TRBV12-5 to TRBJ1-6; the match to TRBD1 covers 8 bases. The CDR3 nucleotides read TGTGCTAGTGGTATACGGACAGGGAGTTCACCCCTCCACTTT. As protein: CASGIRTGSSPLHF. The full variable domain, completed using reference TRBV12-5 and TRBJ1-6, is DARVTQTPRHKVTEMGQEVTMRCQPILGHNTVFWYRQTMMQGLELLAYFRNRAPLDDSGMPKDRFSAEMPDATLATLKIQPSEPRDSAVYFCASGIRTGSSPLHFGNGTRLTVT.